This T cell receptor beta chain was sequenced during a study of T-cell reconstitution after alpha-beta-depleted transplantation in children (dated by TCRdb to 2016 to 2017). About the study as a whole: T-cell immune reconstitution after TCRalphabeta/CD19-depleted allogeneic hematopoietic cell transplantation in children was quantitatively tracked in the study by means of TCR repertoire profiling.

Receptors were amplified or captured by PCR. The sequencing machine was an Illumina HiSeq 2500. TCR library preparation used molecular barcoding, with unique molecular identifiers applied to normalize quantification of the TCRbeta repertoire. TCRdb reprocessed the public reads (quality trimming at Q25 with fastp, clone calling with MiXCR) and kept in-frame beta chains. Duplicate CDR3 protein sequences are folded into a single record with the most common DNA and genes. Within this sample are 170,000 or so distinct CDR3 sequences, with about 6.8% of them counted one time only. The ten most abundant clones make up more than 2.5% of the sample. This clonotype came up many times. Its antigen remains undetermined. Nothing much larger sits one base from this clone, and base qualities are not available. The sample in question was PBMCs from the stem cell graft donor, obtained from the stem cell graft. The TCR was taken from a human donor who donated a stem cell graft to a child with Wiskott-Aldrich syndrome.

Here the CDR3 is given as CASSLDTSGITETQYF. At the DNA level, the sequence is TGTGCCAGCAGCTTAGATACTAGCGGGATAACAGAGACCCAGTACTTC. Recombination joined TRBV7-2 with TRBJ2-5, and TRBD2 aligns with 10 junction nucleotides. From its cysteine to its phenylalanine, the CDR3 spans 16 amino acids. Only the CDR3 DNA is retained, 48 bases long and in frame from the first base. CDR1 and CDR2 were assigned from the germline V gene as SGHTA and FQGNSA. Trimming takes 1 base off V and 4 bases off J; junction bases not matched to a gene: 6.